The clone carrying this T cell receptor beta chain was found a few times. This sample is drawn from a study of CD8 T cells in ankylosing spondylitis. The V gene lost 4 bases and the J gene lost 4 bases, with 8 bases spanning the gap. This CDR3 has 14 amino acids. Germline V lookup: CDR1 MDHEN, CDR2 SYDVKM. TCRdb re-derived calls from the 5' RACE reads in MiXCR, one entry per CDR3 protein. The sample lists over 30,000 distinct CDR3 sequences, 16% occurring once. Sequenced: blood. The TCR originated in a male donor with ankylosing spondylitis or in good health (not recorded which). The V call is TRBV28, the J call TRBJ2-6; no reliable D call. CDR3 DNA sequence: TGTGCCAGCAGTTCGCAAAACGGGGCCAACGTCCTGACTTTC. Protein sequence: CASSSQNGANVLTF.